This T cell receptor (beta chain) stems from a study of cytomegalovirus exposure and HLA in healthy donors (dated by TCRdb to between 2016 and 2019). With respect to the entire study: According to an earlier analysis of 550 to 700 of the donors, about 180 million T cells yielded roughly 110 million unique TCR beta sequences and approximately 300 Gb of sequence data. Among the roughly 400 genotyped donors, around 81% belonged to the genetic ancestry cluster associated with self-reported Caucasian donors. High-throughput TCR immunosequencing, statistical association of individual TCRs with disease status, and machine learning were combined to predict cytomegalovirus infection status. In a later analysis, previously published TCR beta repertoires from 500 to 750 donors were re-analyzed and high-resolution HLA genotyping was added so that TCR occurrence patterns could be studied. A separate validation cohort of roughly 120 different subjects was used in addition to the 666-subject first cohort. All discovery cohort repertoires had been generated on a single sequencing platform. HLA typing included class I and class II loci at four-digit resolution. Roughly 5 DR-DQ haplotypes were handled as single units for association and clustering, since linkage in the cohort was strong. An earlier analysis of several hundred of the donors applied high-throughput TCR beta sequencing to assess whether each TCR beta V gene segment acted as functional or pseudogenic. The study aimed to test whether cataloging public T cell receptors could reveal signatures of past pathogen exposure. Among about 370 genotyped donors of the cohort, an average of around 220,000 unique TCR beta nucleotide sequences was sequenced per donor, of which roughly 17% were non-productive. An early release covering approximately 600 HLA-typed donors comprised approximately 290 gigabases of sequencing data and 85 million to 100 million unique TCR sequences. The later analysis used no new phenotypic data to find candidate immune exposures, relying instead on TCR beta sequences and their occurrence across donors. Donor age, sex, ethnicity and CMV serostatus were collected together with the repertoire data. Genome-wide SNP genotypes for about 55% of the roughly 670 donors were used in a later genetic analysis, which treated that subset as a discovery cohort. The T cell repertoires of around 730 subjects were profiled by immunosequencing and related to cytomegalovirus serostatus. Typing coverage differed by locus: A, B, C, DRB1 and DQB1 were typed in about 629-640 donors, DQA1 in about 500, DPA1 in some 610, and DPB1 in 400 to 490.

The cohort consisted of more than 650 healthy bone marrow donors. Cohort members were all nominally healthy when sampled, although unrecorded immune exposures were likely present. The donor was CMV seronegative and belonged to the group of 352 seronegative cohort members. Every donor gave a peripheral blood sample, and the peripheral blood mononuclear cells from that sample were used for TCR beta sequencing. The Qiagen DNeasy Blood Extraction Kit was used to extract genomic DNA from the blood cell samples. As concerns this clone: What this receptor recognizes is not known.

The library came from the immunoSEQ multiplex PCR assay. The multiplex PCR relied on a mix of 60 forward primers for TCR Vbeta segments and 13 reverse primers for TCR Jbeta segments. A multiplex PCR assay on genomic DNA amplified the CDR3 region of rearranged TCR beta genes. Amplified TCR beta libraries were sequenced as 87-base-pair reads on the Illumina HiSeq System. Concerning the study's data processing: A later analysis counted tens of millions of unique TCR beta chains across the 666 repertoires, and around 12 million of these chains were shared by at least two donors. A nearest-neighbor algorithm error-corrected the raw reads and collapsed the reads into unique sequences, merging closely related sequences to remove PCR and sequencing errors. Alignment of CDR3 sequences to IMGT reference sequences was used to assign V, D and J gene segments. For a sequence to be retained, a match of at least six nucleotides was required to both a V gene segment and a J gene segment. A rearrangement was called productive if the CDR3 had no stop codons and remained in frame with V and J, and every other rearrangement was called non-productive. Following IMGT convention, CDR3 was defined as the stretch from the second conserved V-encoded cysteine to the conserved J-encoded phenylalanine. Sequences without an unambiguous match to a single V gene segment were excluded from the earlier analysis of about 640 of the donors. An earlier analysis of a few hundred of the donors called V segments functional above 56.7% productive rearrangements and segregating when the between-donor standard deviation exceeded 5%. A statistical classification framework was developed to diagnose cytomegalovirus status using the catalog of TCR beta chain sequences. A later analysis assigned V and J genes by comparing TCR nucleotide sequences with IMGT/GENE-DB human TR gene sequences. A later analysis assigned CDR3 sequences and most-parsimonious VDJ recombination scenarios with the TCRdist pipeline. In a later analysis, every TCR beta chain was defined by the combination of its CDR3 amino acid sequence and its V-gene family, and reads without a unique V-gene family were dropped. To address suspected cross-contamination and a sequencing artifact, a later analysis removed a few hundred highly shared, low-generation-probability nucleotide sequences. In a later analysis, a clonal expansion index was calculated for each public chain from normalized within-repertoire ranks of inferred template counts. In a later analysis, generation probabilities were computed with a VDJ recombination model fitted to out-of-frame rearrangements, and the resulting probabilities were checked against IGoR. A later analysis scored TCR-TCR, TCR-HLA and TCR-CMV co-occurrence with hypergeometric tests, applying a repertoire-size bias correction to TCR pairs. To estimate false discovery rates, a later analysis permuted the HLA or CMV assignments 20 times. In a later analysis, co-occurring TCRs were grouped with DBSCAN, and TCRdist sequence similarity was added when clustering was performed within HLA-allele-positive subsets. Repertoires with fewer than 30,000 or more than 120,000 public chains were left out of co-occurrence clustering, as were about five repertoires with anomalous nucleotide sharing. The table comes from immuneACCESS by way of TCRdb, which keeps in-frame sequences with V and J called. Part of the clones is missing from these tables; in studies checked, under half for an unresolved V gene and the rest for unknown reasons. The V and J calls and clone size were taken over from that table, and D and trimming were inferred from the DNA. The table kept for this sample lists under 150,000 clones. The top ten clonotypes cover roughly 2.7% of the sample.

Results and caveats for the whole study, not just this receptor: V-gene and J-gene trimming of TCR beta chains was associated with a missense DCLRE1C variant in a later genetic analysis, and the association was replicated in an independent cohort. According to a later analysis, most CMV-associated TCR beta chains appeared to be HLA-restricted, and the HLA associations seemed to be driven largely by CMV exposure. When HLA alleles, especially DR and DQ, strongly co-occurred, TCR associations were difficult to assign to individual alleles. A later analysis found that HLA-associated TCR beta chains were more clonally expanded and had lower generation probabilities than equally common non-associated chains. Some IMGT-functional V segments, including TRBV6-2 and TRBV6-3, could not be distinguished by the 87-base-pair reads and were therefore excluded. The sequencing pipeline was judged likely to have produced a cluster of highly shared sequence variants as a technical artifact. The classifier was reported to diagnose cytomegalovirus status with high specificity and sensitivity in both the original and validation cohorts. Because HLA typing was unavailable for some donors at each locus, only the typed subset was used in association tests. Because counts were too low, some 16 rarely observed V segments, including chromosome 9 orphons, were excluded from the earlier analysis of about 500 of the donors. In the study, approximately 160 TCR beta chains were listed as associated with cytomegalovirus. The only immune exposure information available for the cohort was CMV serostatus. In a later analysis, TCR association rates were found to vary across HLA loci, with the most associated TCRs seen for DRB1 alleles and the fewest for HLA-C alleles. Three of the identified cytomegalovirus-associated TCR beta chains were confirmed in vitro to be specific for cytomegalovirus antigens. Specific HLA alleles were associated with 18,000 or so TCR beta sequences at a false discovery rate of 0.05 in a later analysis. In a later genetic analysis, fewer N-insertions in productive TCRs were reported among donors in an Asian-associated ancestry cluster than the approximately 670-donor mean. Presence/absence analyses assumed roughly uniform sequencing depth across donors, an assumption that may not hold. In an earlier analysis of around 500 of the donors, most TCR beta V segments appeared in productive rearrangements about 87% or about 30% of the time, broadly matching IMGT annotations. A further reported finding was that TCR beta sequences accurately predicted the HLA-A and HLA-B alleles for most subjects in the first cohort. Correlated functional status among segregating V segments might reflect linkage disequilibrium, but an unknown experimental factor could not be ruled out. In a later analysis, several top co-occurrence clusters were reported to appear linked to parvovirus B19, influenza, CMV and Epstein-Barr virus. The authors suggested that the approach could potentially be generalized to other disease states and immunological phenotypes. Most TCR sequences were observed very rarely across donors, whereas some public TCRs were present in many individuals. Only TCR beta chains were sequenced in this cohort, and the absence of alpha or paired-chain data limited detectable features.

Germline trimming: 5 bases from V, 0 bases from J; junction bases outside gene matches: 3. Sequences SQVTM (CDR1) and ANQGSEA (CDR2) are obtained from the germline V gene. Measured from the cysteine to the phenylalanine, the CDR3 is 13 residues long. The DNA shown is the 39-base CDR3, in frame from base 1. The chain couples TRBV29-1 to TRBJ1-2; 7 bases in the junction line up with TRBD1. Sequenced sample: PBMCs. The TCR comes from a man in his forties or fifties in good health and CMV-seronegative. In nucleotide form, the sequence is TGCAGCGTTCGGGACAGCTCTAACTATGGCTACACCTTC. This is translated as CSVRDSSNYGYTF.